Below, 8 T cell receptor beta chains from the same sample are listed, as sequenced in a study of cytomegalovirus exposure and HLA in healthy donors. The PCR had 60 Vbeta and 13 Jbeta primers. Clones were read by immunoSEQ multiplex PCR, and TCRdb kept only the in-frame ones, dropping some. This sample has around 140,000 clones, with around nine tenths found just once. Sequenced sample: PBMCs. The receptor source for this set is a woman aged 25 to 39 in good health and CMV-seronegative.

This clone has just one count. The chain couples TRBV6-4 to TRBJ2-1; D gene ambiguous. This CDR3 is built from 15 residues. The germline CDR1 and CDR2 sequences are MRHNA and SNTAGT. Trimming removed 5 bases at V and 0 bases at J, with 11 bases between. CDR3 in DNA: TGTGCCAGCAGTTTCGACACGAGCTCCTACAATGAGCAGTTCTTC. Its protein is CASSFDTSSYNEQFF.

This chain links TRBV11-2 with TRBJ2-3; weak D call: TRBD2 (5 bases). Germline V gene lookup returns CDR1 SGHAT and CDR2 FQNNGV. CDR3 length equals 16 residues. Trimming pared 1 base from V and 0 bases from J, leaving 11 bases between. The CDR3: CASSLGTGSSTDTQYF. CDR3 DNA: TGTGCCAGCAGCTTAGGTACGGGATCTAGCACAGATACGCAGTATTTT.

This chain joins TRBV5-1 and TRBJ1-1; D possibly corresponds to TRBD1 (5 bases). The CDR3 length is 9 residues. The germline V and J ends were trimmed by 7 bases and 11 bases, with 9 bases remaining between them. CDR1 is SGHRS, CDR2 YFSETQ, per germline. CDR3 amino acids: CASYGGAFF. The CDR3 DNA sequence: TGCGCCAGCTACGGGGGGGCTTTCTTT. Looking up the rest from reference TRBV5-1 and TRBJ1-1 gives the full variable domain: KAGVTQTPRYLIKTRGQQVTLSCSPISGHRSVSWYQQTPGQGLQFLFEYFSETQRNKGNFPGRFSGRQFSNSRSEMNVSTLELGDSALYLCASYGGAFFGQGTRLTVV.

A note on this clone: A junction boundary mismatches the germline segment, possibly from a read error. This chain connects TRBV7-7 to TRBJ2-3, with TRBD2 matching 9 bases. Germline assignment: CDR1 SSHAT and CDR2 FNYEAQ (reference sequence). The CDR3 loop spans 15 amino acids. CDR3 loop: CASSLGLATTDTQYF. CDR3 coding DNA: TGTGCTAGCAGCTTAGGACTAGCGACCACAGATACGCAGTATTTT.

The rearrangement joins TRBV9 to TRBJ1-1; D unresolved. The CDR3 sequence is 14 residues long. Trimming removed 1 base from V and 1 base from J, with 8 bases in between. Germline loops: CDR1 SGDLS, CDR2 YYNGEE. For the CDR3, the DNA is TGTGCCAGCAGCGTAATGCCAGAGAACACTGAAGCTTTCTTT. This encodes CASSVMPENTEAFF.

This clone was seen a single time. The V and J genes are TRBV11-2 and TRBJ2-7; 9 bases line up with TRBD2. The CDR3 contains 17 residues. Germline V CDR1 and CDR2: SGHAT, FQNNGV. The V segment lost 0 bases and the J segment 3 bases; nucleotides outside the gene matches: 9. DNA for the CDR3: TGTGCCAGCAGCTTAGATGGACGACTAGCGGCGGGCTACGAGCAGTACTTC. Its protein product is CASSLDGRLAAGYEQYF.

The chain couples TRBV30 to TRBJ1-4; no reliable D call. The CDR3 length is 14 residues. Germline loops: CDR1 GTSNPN, CDR2 SVGIG (reference sequence). Trimming took 4 bases from V and 0 from J, leaving 9 bases between them. CDR3 sequence reads: CAWTPAATNEKLFF. CDR3 DNA: TGTGCCTGGACCCCGGCGGCAACTAATGAAAAACTGTTTTTT. Full variable domain (remainder filled in from reference TRBV30 and TRBJ1-4): SQTIHQWPATLVQPVGSPLSLECTVEGTSNPNLYWYRQAAGRGLQLLFYSVGIGQISSEVPQNLSASRPQDRQFILSSKKLLLSDSGFYLCAWTPAATNEKLFFGSGTQLSVL.

The chain combines TRBV5-4 with TRBJ2-2, with 11 bases aligning to TRBD2. J was trimmed by 4 bases and V by 4 bases; bases with no gene match: 3. Germline V gives CDR1 SGHNT, CDR2 YYREEE (reference sequence). There are 15 residues in the CDR3. In nucleotides, the CDR3 is TGTGCCAGCAGCCGACTAGCGGGAAGCACCGGGGAGCTGTTTTTT. Protein product: CASSRLAGSTGELFF.